These 31 T cell receptor beta chains originate from one sample sequenced in a study of PD-L1 blockade in urothelial cancer. TCRdb's table, derived via immunoSEQ multiplex PCR, lists solely in-frame clones and lacks some. The profile covers 50,000 or so clones, with 70% to 80% appearing a single time and less than 4.5% taken by the ten largest. Sequencing used PBMCs, obtained around atezolizumab (anti-PD-L1) treatment. All receptors come from a man aged 70 or older with urothelial cancer.

The chain has TRBV19 and TRBJ2-1; unclear D gene. The V end lost 0 bases, the J end lost 8 bases, and 11 bases lay between the germline ends. CDR1 and CDR2 (germline): LNHDA, SQIVND (reference sequence). The CDR3 totals 14 residues. In nucleotides, the CDR3 is TGTGCCAGTAGTATAGATCTATGGAGCGATGAGCAGTTCTTC. This gives the protein CASSIDLWSDEQFF.

The chain combines TRBV4-1 with TRBJ2-5, with a possible D match to TRBD2 (6 bases). This CDR3 is 14 amino acids long. The V end lost 1 base, the J end lost 4 bases, and 10 bases lay between the germline ends. CDR1 is MGHRA, CDR2 YSYEKL, per germline. The CDR3 loop is CASSQGRGGETQYF. The CDR3 nucleotides read TGCGCCAGCAGCCAAGGCCGGGGAGGAGAGACCCAGTACTTC.

The chain is built from TRBV5-4 and TRBJ1-6; tentative D call: TRBD1 (5 bases). Germline CDR1 is SGHNT and CDR2 is YYREEE (reference sequence). V lost 0 bases and J lost 6, with 10 bases in between. The CDR3 spans 15 residues. Written as DNA, the CDR3 is TGTGCCAGCAGCTTGGCAGGGTTGGGTAATTCACCCCTCCACTTT. Protein: CASSLAGLGNSPLHF.

V gene TRBV19 combines with J gene TRBJ2-2; 9 bases map to TRBD1. The trim removed 7 bases at V and 4 bases at J, leaving 1 base unmatched. Germline V CDR1 and CDR2: LNHDA, SQIVND (reference sequence). The CDR3 runs to 13 residues. CDR3: CASKGQGTGELFF. The CDR3 DNA follows: TGTGCCAGTAAGGGACAGGGCACCGGGGAGCTGTTTTTT.

The table lists this clone with a count of one. The chain carries TRBV15 and TRBJ1-5; possibly TRBD1 for D (6 bases). The CDR3 runs 17 residues. Germline V CDR1 and CDR2: LNHNV, YYDKDF (reference sequence). V gave up 0 bases and J gave up 5 bases, with 17 bases separating them. In nucleotides, the CDR3 is TGTGCCACCAGCAGAGAATGGCCAGGGGAGCGGTATCAGCCCCAGCATTTT. The encoded protein is CATSREWPGERYQPQHF.

The rearrangement uses TRBV28 and TRBJ2-5, with 12 bases lining up with TRBD1. CDR1 and CDR2 (germline): MDHEN, SYDVKM. The CDR3 totals 15 residues. Unmatched junction bases numbered 7, after V lost 6 bases and J lost 5 bases. The CDR3 coding sequence is TGTGCCAGCAGGGGCGGGACAGGGGGCCTGGAGACCCAGTACTTC. It translates to CASRGGTGGLETQYF.

This chain's CDR3 is CASSEISGTDLAKNIQYF. As DNA, the CDR3 is TGTGCCAGCAGTGAGATTAGCGGGACAGACCTAGCCAAAAACATTCAGTACTTC. This sequence joins TRBV6-1 and TRBJ2-4; maybe TRBD2 (8 bases). CDR1 MNHNS and CDR2 SASEGT come from the germline V gene. The V gene lost 3 bases and the J gene lost 0 bases, with 18 bases spanning the gap. The CDR3 is 18 residues long.

The chain combines TRBV14 with TRBJ2-7, with TRBD2 matching over 14 bases. Germline loops: CDR1 SGHDN, CDR2 FVKESK. V was clipped by 2 bases and J by 7 bases; unmatched bases: 7. The CDR3 has 16 residues. The CDR3 loop reads CASSQPGLAGVREQYF. The CDR3 nucleotides are TGTGCCAGCAGCCAACCGGGACTAGCGGGAGTAAGGGAGCAGTACTTC. Drawing the rest from reference TRBV14 and TRBJ2-7, the complete variable domain is EAGVTQFPSHSVIEKGQTVTLRCDPISGHDNLYWYRRVMGKEIKFLLHFVKESKQDESGMPNNRFLAERTGGTYSTLKVQPAELEDSGVYFCASSQPGLAGVREQYFGPGTRLTVT.

The rearrangement uses TRBV7-6 and TRBJ2-5; no clear D. The germline CDR1 and CDR2 sequences are SGHVS and FNYEAQ. This CDR3 comprises 16 residues. V was pared by 5 bases and J by 1 base, with 17 bases between. The CDR3: CASSRIPAATQETQYF. The CDR3 nucleotides read TGTGCCAGCAGCCGAATCCCTGCAGCGACCCAAGAGACCCAGTACTTC. Filled out from reference TRBV7-6 and TRBJ2-5, the complete variable domain reads GAGVSQSPRYKVTKRGQDVALRCDPISGHVSLYWYRQALGQGPEFLTYFNYEAQQDKSGLPNDRFSAERPEGSISTLTIQRTEQRDSAMYRCASSRIPAATQETQYFGPGTRLLVL.

The chain recombines TRBV6-1 with TRBJ1-5; TRBD1 matches 9 bases. The CDR3 runs to 15 residues. Per the germline V gene, CDR1 is MNHNS and CDR2 is SASEGT. V was pared by 6 bases and J by 2 bases, with 5 bases of the junction left unmatched. This CDR3 is CASRVTGGRNQPQHF. The CDR3 DNA reads as TGTGCCAGCAGGGTGACAGGGGGTCGCAATCAGCCCCAGCATTTT.

The chain is built from TRBV7-8 and TRBJ1-2, with 10 bases lining up with TRBD1. This CDR3 has 15 residues. The V gene end was trimmed by 5 bases and the J gene end by 4 bases; junction bases not matched to a gene: 7. In germline, CDR1 is SGHVS, CDR2 FQNEAQ. The CDR3 reads CASSQRTGGPYGYTF. The CDR3 DNA reads as TGTGCCAGCAGCCAACGGACAGGGGGGCCCTATGGCTACACCTTC.

This chain links TRBV7-9 with TRBJ2-1; TRBD1 aligns across 7 bases. CDR1 is SEHNR, CDR2 FQNEAQ, per germline (reference sequence). With V trimmed by 7 bases and J by 16 bases, 16 bases remained unmatched. The CDR3 length is 13 residues. The CDR3 reads CASIGKAGTATFF. The CDR3 region has the DNA TGTGCCAGCATCGGGAAGGCCGGGACAGCCACCTTCTTC.

On this clone: The same CDR3 arises from other DNA sequences in this sample as well. The rearrangement joins TRBV28 to TRBJ1-2; the D is unclear. CDR1 and CDR2 (germline): MDHEN, SYDVKM. The V gene lost 3 bases and the J gene lost 8 bases, with 10 bases spanning the gap. This CDR3 contains 12 residues. The CDR3 DNA is TGTGCCAGCAGTTTGCGCGGGAGGGGCTACACCTTC. Residues: CASSLRGRGYTF.

This clone showed up just a few times. V gene TRBV9 combines with J gene TRBJ2-1, with TRBD2 as a possible D gene (5 bases). This CDR3 region has 16 residues. Germline CDR1 and CDR2: SGDLS and YYNGEE. V lost 0 bases to trimming and J lost 4 bases, with 14 bases between them. Written as DNA, the CDR3 is TGTGCCAGCAGCGTAGCTCCGGCTAGCAGATACAATGAGCAGTTCTTC. It yields the protein CASSVAPASRYNEQFF.

The chain combines TRBV20-1 with TRBJ1-1; 7 nucleotides agree with TRBD1. Looked up from germline, CDR1 is DFQATT and CDR2 is SNEGSKA (reference sequence). This CDR3 is built from 11 residues. V was pared by 1 base and J by 11 bases, with 4 bases of the junction left unmatched. The CDR3 region has the DNA TGCAGTGCTAGAGGGTCAGGGGGTGCTTTCTTT. This translates into CSARGSGGAFF.

This chain links TRBV18 with TRBJ2-2, with 8 nucleotides matching TRBD1. CDR1 is KGHSH and CDR2 is LQKENI in the germline V gene. The CDR3 length is 19 residues. The ends lost 4 bases at V and 2 bases at J; junction bases unmatched: 15. CDR3 DNA sequence: TGTGCCAGCTCACTCCGAGGAGGAGGACAGGGAATAAACACCGGGGAGCTGTTTTTT. Its protein product is CASSLRGGGQGINTGELFF.

The J gene is TRBJ2-1, the V gene TRBV27; TRBD2 agrees at 12 bases. V trimming: 5 bases; J trimming: 4 bases; junction bases outside the gene matches: 3. CDR3 size: 15 residues. The germline V gene has CDR1 MNHEY and CDR2 SMNVEV (reference sequence). DNA for the CDR3: TGTGCCAGCAGTCCTAGCGGGAGGGTGTACAATGAGCAGTTCTTC. It is translated as CASSPSGRVYNEQFF.

The chain couples TRBV5-8 to TRBJ1-2; 9 bases are a match to TRBD1. The V gene end was trimmed by 5 bases and the J gene end by 9 bases; junction bases not matched to a gene: 8. This CDR3 contains 13 residues. CDR1 is SGHTS and CDR2 is YDEGEE in the germline V gene. For the CDR3, the DNA is TGTGCCAGCAGTCTGGACAGGGGACTGAGCTACACCTTC. This translates into CASSLDRGLSYTF.

V usage is TRBV7-3 and J usage is TRBJ2-3, with TRBD2 identical over 11 bases. The CDR3 extends over 15 amino acids. The J segment lost 4 bases and the V segment lost 3 bases, leaving 3 bases of the junction unmatched. From germline, CDR1 is SGHTA and CDR2 FQGTGA. DNA for the CDR3: TGTGCCAGCAGCTTGACTAGCGGGACGGCAGATACGCAGTATTTT. This encodes CASSLTSGTADTQYF.

Concerning this clone itself: The identical CDR3 is also encoded by other nucleotide sequences in the sample. CDR3 nucleotide sequence: TGTGCCAGCAGTTACTCTCCGGACACCGGGGAGCTGTTTTTT. It codes for CASSYSPDTGELFF. This chain uses TRBV6-6 with TRBJ2-2, with D uncertain. Trimming shortened V by 0 bases and J by 3 bases, and 5 bases separated the two germline ends. Germline CDR1 and CDR2: MNHNY and SVGAGI (reference sequence). The CDR3 totals 14 residues.

The chain joins TRBV7-2 to TRBJ2-1; D uncertain. The ends were cut back, 5 bases at V and 5 bases at J, with 19 bases in the middle. The germline V gene encodes CDR1 SGHTA and CDR2 FQGNSA. The CDR3 has 16 amino acids. In DNA form, the CDR3 reads TGTGCCAGCAGCGCCCCCCCTAGATTGACTGACAATGAGCAGTTCTTC. Translating it yields CASSAPPRLTDNEQFF.

This chain joins TRBV6-6 and TRBJ2-7, with D perhaps TRBD1 (5 bases). There are 14 residues in the CDR3. Germline V gene sequence: CDR1 MNHNY, CDR2 SVGAGI (reference sequence). V lost 7 bases to trimming and J lost 3 bases, with 16 bases between them. The CDR3 DNA reads TGTGCCAGCACCCGACAGTCAAGGGACTACGAGCAGTACTTC. Translating gives CASTRQSRDYEQYF.

The rearrangement joins TRBV11-3 to TRBJ2-7; D is perhaps TRBD2 (6 bases). The CDR3 loop spans 15 amino acids. In germline, CDR1 is SGHNT, CDR2 YENEEA. The ends were cut back, 5 bases at V and 0 bases at J, with 14 bases in the middle. This chain's CDR3 is CASSRGLGGSYEQYF. The CDR3 DNA reads TGTGCCAGCAGCCGTGGGCTGGGGGGCTCCTACGAGCAGTACTTC. Using reference TRBV11-3 and TRBJ2-7 for the parts outside the CDR3, the full variable domain is EAGVVQSPRYKIIEKKQPVAFWCNPISGHNTLYWYLQNLGQGPELLIRYENEEAVDDSQLPKDRFSAERLKGVDSTLKIQPAELGDSAVYLCASSRGLGGSYEQYFGPGTRLTVT.

The chain joins TRBV2 to TRBJ1-4; 7 bases align to TRBD1. Germline V CDR1 and CDR2: SNHLY, FYNNEI. J was trimmed by 7 bases and V by 8 bases; bases with no gene match: 10. The CDR3 totals 14 residues. CDR3: CASAAGGGGEKLFF. DNA of the CDR3: TGTGCCAGCGCTGCGGGAGGGGGCGGTGAAAAACTGTTTTTT.

The chain couples TRBV19 to TRBJ1-6; D ambiguous. CDR3 length equals 15 residues. In germline, CDR1 is LNHDA, CDR2 SQIVND (reference sequence). V lost 5 bases, J lost 2 bases, and 10 bases lay in between. The CDR3 region is CASSEGEAYNSPLHF. CDR3 DNA sequence: TGTGCCAGTAGTGAGGGCGAGGCCTATAATTCACCCCTCCACTTT.

The V call is TRBV9, the J call TRBJ2-2, with D maybe TRBD1 (6 bases). This CDR3 has 14 amino acids. With 4 bases removed from V and 7 bases from J, the gap between germline ends came to 14 bases. CDR1 and CDR2 from the germline V gene are SGDLS and YYNGEE. The CDR3 DNA follows: TGTGCCAGCAGCTTACTACAGGGTAACGGGGAGCTGTTTTTT. Translated, it gives CASSLLQGNGELFF.

The chain carries TRBV5-6 and TRBJ2-5; 15 bases line up with TRBD2. The CDR3 extends over 18 amino acids. Germline assignment: CDR1 SGHDT and CDR2 YYEEEE. The V segment lost 2 bases and the J segment 2 bases; nucleotides outside the gene matches: 7. For the CDR3, the DNA is TGTGCCAGCAGCTTTCGGACTAGCGGGAGGGCCGGGCAAGAGACCCAGTACTTC. Amino acids: CASSFRTSGRAGQETQYF.

This clone has only one observation. This chain connects TRBV4-3 to TRBJ2-2; TRBD1 matches at 8 bases. The CDR3 has 16 residues. Germline V CDR1 and CDR2: LGHNA, YSLEER. V lost 4 bases and J lost 5; bases outside the gene matches: 9. The CDR3 is CASSLQGALRTGELFF. In DNA, the CDR3 is TGCGCCAGCAGCCTGCAGGGGGCCTTGAGGACCGGGGAGCTGTTTTTT.

This chain uses TRBV27 with TRBJ2-7; TRBD1 matches at 10 bases. CDR1 is MNHEY, CDR2 SMNVEV, per germline (reference sequence). V lost 5 bases, J lost 3 bases, and 10 bases stayed unmatched. The CDR3 consists of 16 residues. CDR3 bases: TGTGCCAGCAGTCAAATCCGGGACAGGGGTTTCTACGAGCAGTACTTC. Translated: CASSQIRDRGFYEQYF.

The J gene is TRBJ1-5, the V gene TRBV27, with D possibly being TRBD1 (5 bases). In germline, CDR1 is MNHEY, CDR2 SMNVEV (reference sequence). V shed 4 bases and J shed 0 bases, with 19 bases lying between them. CDR3 length equals 18 residues. The CDR3: CASSSASAGRYSNQPQHF. The CDR3 coding sequence is TGTGCCAGCAGTTCAGCGTCGGCGGGACGCTATAGCAATCAGCCCCAGCATTTT.

Regarding this clone: Other DNA variants within this sample encode the same CDR3. V gene TRBV9 combines with J gene TRBJ2-7, with D maybe TRBD2 (6 bases). This CDR3 has 13 residues. Trimming stripped 5 bases from V and 4 bases from J, with 13 bases between. CDR1 and CDR2 (germline): SGDLS, YYNGEE. Here the CDR3 reads CASSAGTGYEQYF. The CDR3 nucleotides are TGTGCCAGCAGTGCCGGGACTGGTTACGAGCAGTACTTC.